The 9 T cell receptor beta chains below were found in one sample sequenced in a study of early T cells in non-severe SARS-CoV-2 infection. MiXCR, applied by TCRdb to the 5' RACE reads, yields one record per CDR3 protein. The table has around 33,000 distinct CDR3 sequences, roughly 5% seen once; the top ten hold 9.5% to 13%. Material for sequencing was whole blood. The receptor set was obtained from an adult who was a healthcare worker with PCR-confirmed SARS-CoV-2 infection or an uninfected control (not recorded which).

This clonotype was picked up many times. The rearrangement joins TRBV6-1 to TRBJ2-7; D perhaps matches TRBD1 (6 bases). The length of the CDR3 is 12 residues. The germline V and J ends were trimmed by 7 bases and 1 base, with 8 bases remaining between them. CDR1 and CDR2 (germline): MNHNS, SASEGT. The CDR3 nucleotides are TGTGCCAGCAAACAGGGATCCTACGAGCAGTACTTC. Translating gives CASKQGSYEQYF.

This clonotype has ten or more counts. The CDR3: CATSPGQGANEKLFF. CDR3 DNA sequence: TGTGCCACCAGCCCCGGACAGGGAGCTAATGAAAAACTGTTTTTT. This sequence joins TRBV15 and TRBJ1-4, with 8 bases lining up with TRBD1. V was pared by 5 bases and J by 3 bases, with 5 bases of the junction left unmatched. The CDR3 length is 15 residues. Germline CDR1 is LNHNV and CDR2 is YYDKDF (reference sequence).

This clonotype was counted ten times or more. The chain uses TRBV27 and TRBJ1-5, with D possibly matching TRBD1 (5 bases). Germline V gene lookup returns CDR1 MNHEY and CDR2 SMNVEV (reference sequence). The CDR3 length is 13 residues. Trimming removed 1 base from V and 7 bases from J, with 8 bases in between. CDR3 sequence: CASSLWTKQPQHF. As DNA, the CDR3 is TGTGCCAGCAGTTTATGGACAAAACAGCCCCAGCATTTT.

The sample holds many counts of this clonotype. The chain combines TRBV6-6 with TRBJ1-3; D unresolved. Germline assignment: CDR1 MNHNY and CDR2 SVGAGI (reference sequence). The CDR3 covers 17 residues. Trimming cost V 0 bases and J 0 bases, with 12 bases left between them. CDR3 protein: CASSYSKDALSGNTIYF. The CDR3 DNA reads TGTGCCAGCAGTTACTCGAAGGACGCACTCTCTGGAAACACCATATATTTT.

This clonotype was detected ten times or more. This rearrangement joins TRBV9 to TRBJ1-1; no reliable D call. The germline V gene encodes CDR1 SGDLS and CDR2 YYNGEE. V lost 3 bases to trimming and J lost 0 bases, with 6 bases between them. This CDR3 is 13 amino acids long. The CDR3, as DNA: TGTGCCAGCAGCGAGGCCGTGAACACTGAAGCTTTCTTT. Protein: CASSEAVNTEAFF.

A remark on this clonotype: A much more abundant neighbour one base away suggests this may be a read error. The rearrangement uses TRBV11-1 and TRBJ2-2, with a possible D match to TRBD1 (5 bases). The germline gives CDR1 SGHAT, CDR2 FQDESV (reference sequence). This CDR3 is built from 15 residues. The CDR3 bases are TGTGTCAGCAGCTTAGTGACAGCGAACACCGGGGAGCTGTTTTTT. Translation gives CVSSLVTANTGELFF.

This clonotype showed up just a few times. The chain couples TRBV27 to TRBJ2-3, with D maybe TRBD1 (6 bases). The CDR3 contains 15 residues. Germline assignment: CDR1 MNHEY and CDR2 SMNVEV (reference sequence). V was clipped by 3 bases and J by 2 bases, with 12 bases between them. The CDR3, as DNA: TGTGCCAGCAGTTTCCGAGGACAGAACACAGATACGCAGTATTTT. As protein: CASSFRGQNTDTQYF.

This clonotype occurred many times. The chain links TRBV7-9 to TRBJ1-1; no reliable D call. Per germline, CDR1 SEHNR and CDR2 FQNEAQ (reference sequence). Trimming left V 7 bases short and J 4 bases short, with 10 bases between. This CDR3 has 12 residues. The CDR3 DNA reads TGTGCCAGCAACTCCGGGTTCACTGAAGCTTTCTTT. Translation: CASNSGFTEAFF.

This clonotype has just a few counts. The CDR3 bases are TGTGCCAGCAGTCCCCTCGGACAGAGCTCCTACAATGAGCAGTTCTTC. Protein sequence: CASSPLGQSSYNEQFF. The chain couples TRBV28 to TRBJ2-1, with D possibly being TRBD1 (6 bases). The germline gives CDR1 MDHEN, CDR2 SYDVKM. V shed 5 bases and J shed 0 bases, with 14 bases lying between them. The CDR3 sequence is 16 residues long.